The clone carrying this T cell receptor (beta chain) was found a few times. Its antigen is unidentified. The CDR3 runs 17 residues. Germline values: CDR1 KGHSH, CDR2 LQKENI. V dropped 0 bases and J dropped 1; count of bases not matched to a gene: 5. The data are from a study of T cells in Graves' hyperthyroidism and ophthalmopathy. Regarding the study as a whole: Blood shared most expanded thyroid clonotypes above 0.001. A model built on 13 V-J features separated ophthalmopathy from stable hyperthyroidism. Ophthalmopathy, as predicted by the model, came a median 6.5 months after the prediction.

Regions amplified from RNA transcripts were the TCR beta CDR3 regions. When the TCR CDR3 underwent first-round RT-PCR, the HTBI primer set was used. TCRdb passed the multiplex PCR reads through MiXCR, listing each CDR3 protein once. This sample has 300,000 or so distinct CDR3 sequences, with 15% to 20% found just once. Newly diagnosed hyperthyroidism patients aged 18 to 65 years had disease lasting under 2 months. The receptor comes from a woman aged 50 to 60 with Graves' hyperthyroidism. The specimen sequenced was blood. This chain connects TRBV18 to TRBJ2-2; 7 bases fit TRBD2. CDR3 in DNA: TGTGCCAGCTCACCACCGTCGAAGCGGGGGAACACCGGGGAGCTGTTTTTT. It yields the protein CASSPPSKRGNTGELFF.